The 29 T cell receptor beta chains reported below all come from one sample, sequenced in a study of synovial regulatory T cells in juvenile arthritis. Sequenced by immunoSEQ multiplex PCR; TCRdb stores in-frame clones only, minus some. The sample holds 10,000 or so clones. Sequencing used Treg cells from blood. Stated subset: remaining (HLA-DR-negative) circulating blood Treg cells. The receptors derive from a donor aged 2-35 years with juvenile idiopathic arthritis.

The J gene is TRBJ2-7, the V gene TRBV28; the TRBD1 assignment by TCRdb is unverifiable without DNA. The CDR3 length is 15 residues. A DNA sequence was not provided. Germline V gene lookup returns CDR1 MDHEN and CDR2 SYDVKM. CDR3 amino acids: CASSLFWGGSYEQYF. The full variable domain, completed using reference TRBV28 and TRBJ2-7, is DVKVTQSSRYLVKRTGEKVFLECVQDMDHENMFWYRQDPGLGLRLIYFSYDVKMKEKGDIPEGYSVSREKKERFSLILESASTNQTSMYLCASSLFWGGSYEQYFGPGTRLTVT.

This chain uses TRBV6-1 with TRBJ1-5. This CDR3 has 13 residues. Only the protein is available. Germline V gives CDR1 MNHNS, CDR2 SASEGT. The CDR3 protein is CASSDLSNQPQHF.

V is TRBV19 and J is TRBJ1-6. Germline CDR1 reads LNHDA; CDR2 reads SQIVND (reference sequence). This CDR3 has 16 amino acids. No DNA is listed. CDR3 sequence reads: CASSISSGVYNSPLHF.

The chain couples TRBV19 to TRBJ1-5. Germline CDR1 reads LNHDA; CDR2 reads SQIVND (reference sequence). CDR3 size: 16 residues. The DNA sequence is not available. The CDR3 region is CASLGGIGYSNQPQHF. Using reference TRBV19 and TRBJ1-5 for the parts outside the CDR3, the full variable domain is DGGITQSPKYLFRKEGQNVTLSCEQNLNHDAMYWYRQDPGQGLRLIYYSQIVNDFQKGDIAEGYSVSREKKESFPLTVTSAQKNPTAFYLCASLGGIGYSNQPQHFGDGTRLSIL.

CDR3 residues: CASSSGFGYTF. The V and J genes are TRBV7-9 and TRBJ1-2. Germline CDR1 is SEHNR and CDR2 is FQNEAQ (reference sequence). This CDR3 contains 11 residues. No DNA is recorded.

CDR3 protein: CASANTGELFF. The V and J genes are TRBV10-3 and TRBJ2-2; TCRdb indicates TRBD2, and absent DNA this call remains unverified. CDR3 length: 11 amino acids. This entry has no DNA. Per the germline V gene, CDR1 is ENHRY and CDR2 is SYGVKD.

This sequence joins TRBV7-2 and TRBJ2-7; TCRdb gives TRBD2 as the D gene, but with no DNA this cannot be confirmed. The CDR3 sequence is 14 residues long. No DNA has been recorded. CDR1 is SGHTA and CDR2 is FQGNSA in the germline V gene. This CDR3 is CASSFNRGLDEQYF.

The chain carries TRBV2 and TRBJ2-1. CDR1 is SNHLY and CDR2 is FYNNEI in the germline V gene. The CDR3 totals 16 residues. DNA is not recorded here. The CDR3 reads CASSEDSLIGYNEQFF.

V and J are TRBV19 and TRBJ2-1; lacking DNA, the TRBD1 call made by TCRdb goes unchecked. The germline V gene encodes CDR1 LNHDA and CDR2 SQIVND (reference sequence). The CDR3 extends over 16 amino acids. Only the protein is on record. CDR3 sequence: CASSKARGPVHAEQFF.

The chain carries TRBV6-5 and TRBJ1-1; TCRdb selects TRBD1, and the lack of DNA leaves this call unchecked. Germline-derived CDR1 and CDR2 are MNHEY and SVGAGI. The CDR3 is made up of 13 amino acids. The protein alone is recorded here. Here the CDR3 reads CASRRGGYTEAFF.

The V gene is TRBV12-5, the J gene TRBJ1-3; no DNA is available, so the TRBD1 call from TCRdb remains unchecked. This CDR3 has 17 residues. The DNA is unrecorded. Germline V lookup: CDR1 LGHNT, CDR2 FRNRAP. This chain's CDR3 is CASGWPPQGARGNTIYF.

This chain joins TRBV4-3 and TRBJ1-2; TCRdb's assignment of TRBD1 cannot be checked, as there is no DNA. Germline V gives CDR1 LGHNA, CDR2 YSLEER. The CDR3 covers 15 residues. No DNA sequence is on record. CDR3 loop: CASSQVVRVYYGYTF.

CDR3 sequence reads: CASSVGQGYTF. This chain uses TRBV2 with TRBJ1-2; the TCRdb call, TRBD1, lacks DNA for checking. The CDR3 is made up of 11 amino acids. The coding DNA is unavailable. From germline, CDR1 is SNHLY and CDR2 FYNNEI.

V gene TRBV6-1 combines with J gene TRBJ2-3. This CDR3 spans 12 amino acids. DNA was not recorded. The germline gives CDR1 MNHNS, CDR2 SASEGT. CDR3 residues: CASDRVADTQYF.

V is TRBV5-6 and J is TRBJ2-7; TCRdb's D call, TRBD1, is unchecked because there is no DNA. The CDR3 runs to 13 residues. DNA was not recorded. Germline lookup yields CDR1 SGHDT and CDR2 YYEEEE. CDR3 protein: CASSLVSSYEQYF. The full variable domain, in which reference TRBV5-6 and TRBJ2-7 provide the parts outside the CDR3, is DAGVTQSPTHLIKTRGQQVTLRCSPKSGHDTVSWYQQALGQGPQFIFQYYEEEERQRGNFPDRFSGHQFPNYSSELNVNALLLGDSALYLCASSLVSSYEQYFGPGTRLTVT.

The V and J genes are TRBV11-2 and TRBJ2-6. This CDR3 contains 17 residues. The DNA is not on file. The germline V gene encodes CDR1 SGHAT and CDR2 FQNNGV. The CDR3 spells CASSLGQAGSGANVLTF.

The CDR3 loop reads CSVVGLRTEAFF. The chain has TRBV29-1 and TRBJ1-1. Germline loops: CDR1 SQVTM, CDR2 ANQGSEA. CDR3 length: 12 amino acids. No nucleotide data were recorded.

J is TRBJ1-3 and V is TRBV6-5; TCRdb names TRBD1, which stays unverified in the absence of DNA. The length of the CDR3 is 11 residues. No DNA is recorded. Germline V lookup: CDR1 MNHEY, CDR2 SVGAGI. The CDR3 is CASKQGNTIYF.

CDR3 residues: CASSYIPTGDAEAFF. The genes are TRBV6-5 and TRBJ1-1; absent DNA, TCRdb's TRBD1 call cannot be checked. The CDR3 is 15 residues long. No DNA has been recorded. CDR1 and CDR2 (germline): MNHEY, SVGAGI.

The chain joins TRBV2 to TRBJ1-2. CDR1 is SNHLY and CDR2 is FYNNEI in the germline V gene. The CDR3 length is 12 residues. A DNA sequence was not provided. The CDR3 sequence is CASSGGGSGYTF.

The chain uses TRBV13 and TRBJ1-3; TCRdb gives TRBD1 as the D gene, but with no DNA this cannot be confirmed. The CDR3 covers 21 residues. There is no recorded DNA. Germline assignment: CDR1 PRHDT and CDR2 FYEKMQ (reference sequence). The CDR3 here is CASSLAGDDRGKITPGGTIYF. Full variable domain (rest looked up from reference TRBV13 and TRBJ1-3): AAGVIQSPRHLIKEKRETATLKCYPIPRHDTVYWYQQGPGQDPQFLISFYEKMQSDKGSIPDRFSAQQFSDYHSELNMSSLELGDSALYFCASSLAGDDRGKITPGGTIYFGEGSWLTVV.

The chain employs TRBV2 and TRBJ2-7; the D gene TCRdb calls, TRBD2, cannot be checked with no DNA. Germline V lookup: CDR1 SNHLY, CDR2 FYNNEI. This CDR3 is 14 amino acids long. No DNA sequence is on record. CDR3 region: CASSAHTSSYEQYF.

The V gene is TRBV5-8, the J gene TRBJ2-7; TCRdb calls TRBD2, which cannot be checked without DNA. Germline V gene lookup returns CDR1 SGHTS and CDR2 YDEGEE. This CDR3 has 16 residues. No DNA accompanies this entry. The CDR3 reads CASSRRRVGGSYEQYF.

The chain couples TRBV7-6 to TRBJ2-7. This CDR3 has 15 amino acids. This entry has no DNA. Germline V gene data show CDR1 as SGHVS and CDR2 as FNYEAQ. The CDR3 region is CASSLGRERGYEQYF.

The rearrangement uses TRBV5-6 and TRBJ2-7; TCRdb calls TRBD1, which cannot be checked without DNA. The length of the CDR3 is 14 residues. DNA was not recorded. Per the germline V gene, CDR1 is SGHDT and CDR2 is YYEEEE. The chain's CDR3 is CASSLGQGAYEQYF.

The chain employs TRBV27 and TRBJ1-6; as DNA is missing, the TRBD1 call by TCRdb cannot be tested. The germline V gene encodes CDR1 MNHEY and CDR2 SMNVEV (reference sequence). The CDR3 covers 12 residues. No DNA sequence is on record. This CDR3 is CASRTTNSPLHF.

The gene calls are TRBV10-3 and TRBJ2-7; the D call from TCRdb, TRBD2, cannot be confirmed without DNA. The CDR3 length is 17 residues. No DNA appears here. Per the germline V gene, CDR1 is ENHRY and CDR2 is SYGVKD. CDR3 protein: CAITRASGGAGSYEQYF.

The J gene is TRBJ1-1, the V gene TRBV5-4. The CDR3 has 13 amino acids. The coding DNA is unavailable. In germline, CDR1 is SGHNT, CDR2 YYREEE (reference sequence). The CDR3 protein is CASSHNWDTEAFF.

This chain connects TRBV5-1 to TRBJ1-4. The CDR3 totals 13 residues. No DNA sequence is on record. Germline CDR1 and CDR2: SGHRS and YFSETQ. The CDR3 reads CASSLATNEKLFF.